A selection of T cell receptor beta chains follows, all from one sample in a study of T cell responses to AZD1222 COVID-19 vaccine. Clones were read by immunoSEQ multiplex PCR, and TCRdb kept only the in-frame ones, dropping some. Of 90,000 to 120,000 clones in the sample, over 80% were seen once. The sequencing used peripheral blood, collected on day 0 of AZD1222 vaccination. These receptors all come from an adult in good health. Both conserved end residues are part of each CDR3. The order of the fields is D gene, V gene, J gene, clone size, CDR3 DNA, CDR3 protein. The D gene is left open where the match is weak. Not every row has a clone size; where given, it reads once, few, many or a size class.

d_call: .; v_call: TRBV5-8; j_call: TRBJ2-5; clone_size: .; cdr3_nt: TGTGCCAGCCTCTCGTGGACTGTACTCAGGGAGACCCAGTACTTC; cdr3_aa: CASLSWTVLRETQYF
d_call: TRBD1; v_call: TRBV24-1; j_call: TRBJ2-5; clone_size: .; cdr3_nt: TGTGCCACCAGTGATCCGGGACAGCCCCAAGAGACCCAGTACTTC; cdr3_aa: CATSDPGQPQETQYF
d_call: .; v_call: TRBV5-1; j_call: TRBJ1-1; clone_size: .; cdr3_nt: TGCGCCAGCAGCGATCTGGCCTCCATGAACACTGAAGCTTTCTTT; cdr3_aa: CASSDLASMNTEAFF
d_call: .; v_call: TRBV28; j_call: TRBJ2-7; clone_size: .; cdr3_nt: TGTGCCAGCAGTTTAAGCTCCTACGAGCAGTACTTC; cdr3_aa: CASSLSSYEQYF
d_call: TRBD1; v_call: TRBV9; j_call: TRBJ1-6; clone_size: .; cdr3_nt: TGTGCCAGCAGCCTAGGACAGGGACACTCACCCCTCCACTTT; cdr3_aa: CASSLGQGHSPLHF
d_call: .; v_call: TRBV4-2; j_call: TRBJ2-3; clone_size: .; cdr3_nt: TGTGCCAGCAGCCAAGCGACCGGGGACACAGATACGCAGTATTTT; cdr3_aa: CASSQATGDTDTQYF
d_call: TRBD2; v_call: TRBV7-2; j_call: TRBJ2-3; clone_size: .; cdr3_nt: TGTGCCAGCAGCTTAGACGCCCTTAGCGGGAGGAGAGATACGCAGTATTTT; cdr3_aa: CASSLDALSGRRDTQYF
d_call: .; v_call: TRBV27; j_call: TRBJ1-1; clone_size: .; cdr3_nt: TGTGCCAGCACCACCGGGACGGGGGGGAACACTGAAGCTTTCTTT; cdr3_aa: CASTTGTGGNTEAFF
d_call: .; v_call: TRBV6-5; j_call: TRBJ1-1; clone_size: .; cdr3_nt: TGTGCCAGCAGTTACGAACGGAACACTGAAGCTTTCTTT; cdr3_aa: CASSYERNTEAFF
d_call: .; v_call: TRBV4-3; j_call: TRBJ1-3; clone_size: .; cdr3_nt: TGCGCCAGCAGCCTCCTTGGGGCTGGAAACACCATATATTTT; cdr3_aa: CASSLLGAGNTIYF
d_call: .; v_call: TRBV3-1/TRBV3-2; j_call: TRBJ2-7; clone_size: .; cdr3_nt: TGTGCCAGCAGCGGACGGCTAAAGGAGCAGTACTTC; cdr3_aa: CASSGRLKEQYF
d_call: .; v_call: TRBV5-1; j_call: TRBJ1-1; clone_size: .; cdr3_nt: TGCGCCAGCAGCCCGACCTGGGGGGAAGATTCGGCTTTCTTT; cdr3_aa: CASSPTWGEDSAFF
d_call: TRBD1; v_call: TRBV27; j_call: TRBJ1-2; clone_size: .; cdr3_nt: TGTGCCAGCGGACAGGGCTATGGCTACACCTTC; cdr3_aa: CASGQGYGYTF
d_call: .; v_call: TRBV12-5; j_call: TRBJ1-1; clone_size: .; cdr3_nt: TGTGCTAGTGTAGCCGGAGGTGAAGCTTTCTTT; cdr3_aa: CASVAGGEAFF
d_call: .; v_call: TRBV12-3/TRBV12-4; j_call: TRBJ2-7; clone_size: .; cdr3_nt: TGTGCCAGCAGCCGCCACGGGGACGAGCAGTACTTC; cdr3_aa: CASSRHGDEQYF
d_call: .; v_call: TRBV29-1; j_call: TRBJ1-4; clone_size: once; cdr3_nt: TGCAGCGTTGAATGGGGCCCCGATGAAAAACTGTTTTTT; cdr3_aa: CSVEWGPDEKLFF
d_call: .; v_call: TRBV4-1; j_call: TRBJ2-7; clone_size: few; cdr3_nt: TGCGCCAGCAGCCAAGTGGAACAGGGACACTACGAGCAGTACTTC; cdr3_aa: CASSQVEQGHYEQYF
d_call: TRBD1; v_call: TRBV7-2; j_call: TRBJ2-1; clone_size: .; cdr3_nt: TGTGCCAGCAGCCTCCGGACAGGGGGCAATGAGCAGTTCTTC; cdr3_aa: CASSLRTGGNEQFF
d_call: .; v_call: TRBV7-9; j_call: TRBJ2-3; clone_size: .; cdr3_nt: TGTGCCAGCAGCTTCGACGGGAGTCGCGCAGATACGCAGTATTTT; cdr3_aa: CASSFDGSRADTQYF
d_call: .; v_call: TRBV28; j_call: TRBJ2-7; clone_size: .; cdr3_nt: TGTGCCAGCAGTTTCGGCCCCGGCGGACATAGGTACGAGCAGTACTTC; cdr3_aa: CASSFGPGGHRYEQYF
d_call: .; v_call: TRBV4-3; j_call: TRBJ2-3; clone_size: .; cdr3_nt: TGCGCCAGCAGCCAAGATTCCGATTCAGATACGCAGTATTTT; cdr3_aa: CASSQDSDSDTQYF
d_call: TRBD1; v_call: TRBV7-9; j_call: TRBJ1-4; clone_size: once; cdr3_nt: TGTGCCAGCAGCCAGGACAGGGGGTATGAAAAACTGTTTTTT; cdr3_aa: CASSQDRGYEKLFF
d_call: .; v_call: TRBV15; j_call: TRBJ1-1; clone_size: .; cdr3_nt: TGTGCCACCAGCGGAAGGTGGGACACTGAAGCTTTCTTT; cdr3_aa: CATSGRWDTEAFF
d_call: .; v_call: TRBV4-2; j_call: TRBJ2-2; clone_size: once; cdr3_nt: TGTGCCAGCAGCCCAGGACTTACCACCGGGGAGCTGTTTTTT; cdr3_aa: CASSPGLTTGELFF
d_call: TRBD2; v_call: TRBV28; j_call: TRBJ2-6; clone_size: few; cdr3_nt: TGTGCCAGCAGCTATATTTTTCCGGGACTAGCGGGGGGACCCTCTATGGGTGGGGCCAACGTCCTGACTTTC; cdr3_aa: CASSYIFPGLAGGPSMGGANVLTF
d_call: TRBD1; v_call: TRBV5-5; j_call: TRBJ2-7; clone_size: .; cdr3_nt: TGTGCCAGCAGCTTCCGGGACAGGGAACACGAGCAGTACTTC; cdr3_aa: CASSFRDREHEQYF
d_call: .; v_call: TRBV7-9; j_call: TRBJ2-7; clone_size: .; cdr3_nt: TGTGCCAGCAGCCGTGGCCCAGGTTATAGCTCCTACGAGCAGTACTTC; cdr3_aa: CASSRGPGYSSYEQYF
d_call: .; v_call: TRBV29-1; j_call: TRBJ1-2; clone_size: .; cdr3_nt: TGCAGCGTTGAAGAATTCTTAACAGGGAATGGCTACACCTTC; cdr3_aa: CSVEEFLTGNGYTF
d_call: .; v_call: TRBV5-8; j_call: TRBJ1-5; clone_size: .; cdr3_nt: TGTGCCAGCAGCTTCGACCTCGGGCCGGGGGTCGCGAGTCCTCAGCCCCAGCATTTT; cdr3_aa: CASSFDLGPGVASPQPQHF
d_call: .; v_call: TRBV6-6; j_call: TRBJ1-4; clone_size: .; cdr3_nt: TGTGCCAGCAGCAGGGGAGAGGGAGGGAAAGTGGCAAAACTGTTTTTT; cdr3_aa: CASSRGEGGKVAKLFF
d_call: TRBD2; v_call: TRBV6-2/TRBV6-3; j_call: TRBJ2-5; clone_size: .; cdr3_nt: TGTGCCAGCAGTTGGGAGGGGACCCAGTACTTC; cdr3_aa: CASSWEGTQYF
d_call: .; v_call: TRBV6-2/TRBV6-3; j_call: TRBJ2-7; clone_size: .; cdr3_nt: TGTGCCAGCAGCCCCCGACGGGCCGCCGGCTACGAGCAGTACTTC; cdr3_aa: CASSPRRAAGYEQYF
d_call: TRBD2; v_call: TRBV10-1; j_call: TRBJ2-7; clone_size: .; cdr3_nt: TGCGCCAGCAGCGCGAGCGGGACCCGCTACGAGCAGTACTTC; cdr3_aa: CASSASGTRYEQYF
d_call: TRBD2; v_call: TRBV6-2/TRBV6-3; j_call: TRBJ2-7; clone_size: .; cdr3_nt: TGTGCCAGCAGTGCCTTACTAGCGCCTCCCTCCTACGAGCAGTACTTC; cdr3_aa: CASSALLAPPSYEQYF
d_call: TRBD2; v_call: TRBV19; j_call: TRBJ2-7; clone_size: .; cdr3_nt: TGTGCCAGTAGTATACCGAGCGGGAGAGGCTACGAGCAGTACTTC; cdr3_aa: CASSIPSGRGYEQYF
d_call: .; v_call: TRBV18; j_call: TRBJ1-5; clone_size: .; cdr3_nt: TGTGCCAGCTCACCCGACGGGAGCAATCAGCCCCAGCATTTT; cdr3_aa: CASSPDGSNQPQHF
d_call: .; v_call: TRBV28; j_call: TRBJ1-2; clone_size: .; cdr3_nt: TGTGCCAGCAGTTACCAACTGGGGGGCAGCTATGGCTACACCTTC; cdr3_aa: CASSYQLGGSYGYTF
d_call: TRBD2; v_call: TRBV4-3; j_call: TRBJ2-3; clone_size: once; cdr3_nt: TGCGCCAGCAGCCAAGATCATAGGCGGACTAGCTCCACGCAGTATTTT; cdr3_aa: CASSQDHRRTSSTQYF
d_call: .; v_call: TRBV20-1; j_call: TRBJ2-7; clone_size: .; cdr3_nt: TGCAGTGCTACTCCTGCGTTGGAGCAGTACTTC; cdr3_aa: CSATPALEQYF
d_call: .; v_call: TRBV5-1; j_call: TRBJ2-2; clone_size: .; cdr3_nt: TGCGCCAGCAGCTATTATGGCACCGGGGAGCTGTTTTTT; cdr3_aa: CASSYYGTGELFF
d_call: .; v_call: TRBV27; j_call: TRBJ2-1; clone_size: .; cdr3_nt: TGTGCCACCAGCAGTGTCGAGGGGGGCAATGAGCAGTTCTTC; cdr3_aa: CATSSVEGGNEQFF
d_call: .; v_call: TRBV2; j_call: TRBJ2-7; clone_size: .; cdr3_nt: TGTGCCAGCAGTGGACAGGAAGCGGGCTCCTACGAGCAGTACTTC; cdr3_aa: CASSGQEAGSYEQYF
d_call: .; v_call: TRBV11-2; j_call: TRBJ2-7; clone_size: .; cdr3_nt: TGTGCCAGCAGCAAAAGCAATACAGGGCTTAGGGAGCAGTACTTC; cdr3_aa: CASSKSNTGLREQYF
d_call: TRBD2; v_call: TRBV4-1; j_call: TRBJ2-7; clone_size: .; cdr3_nt: TGCGCCAGCAGGGAGGCTAGCGGGGCCTACGAGCAGTACTTC; cdr3_aa: CASREASGAYEQYF
d_call: .; v_call: TRBV9; j_call: TRBJ1-4; clone_size: .; cdr3_nt: TGTGCCAGCAGCGTAAGCGCCCATCGCCAGGAAAAACTGTTTTTT; cdr3_aa: CASSVSAHRQEKLFF
d_call: TRBD1; v_call: TRBV20-1; j_call: TRBJ2-4; clone_size: .; cdr3_nt: TGCAGTGCTAGTGGACAGGGGGTTTTAGCCAAAAACATTCAGTACTTC; cdr3_aa: CSASGQGVLAKNIQYF
d_call: .; v_call: TRBV3-1/TRBV3-2; j_call: TRBJ1-2; clone_size: once; cdr3_nt: TGTGCCAGCGGGATGAGGGATGGCTACACCTTC; cdr3_aa: CASGMRDGYTF
d_call: .; v_call: TRBV6-6; j_call: TRBJ2-1; clone_size: .; cdr3_nt: TGTGCCAGCAGCCGGCCGTACAATGAGCAGTTCTTC; cdr3_aa: CASSRPYNEQFF
d_call: TRBD1; v_call: TRBV19; j_call: TRBJ1-5; clone_size: .; cdr3_nt: TGTGCCAGTCAGGACAGGGCCAATCAGCCCCAGCATTTT; cdr3_aa: CASQDRANQPQHF
d_call: .; v_call: TRBV24-1; j_call: TRBJ1-2; clone_size: .; cdr3_nt: TGTGCCACCAGTGATCCCTCCGATGGGTCGGCCTATGGCTACACCTTC; cdr3_aa: CATSDPSDGSAYGYTF
d_call: .; v_call: TRBV10-1; j_call: TRBJ1-1; clone_size: .; cdr3_nt: TGCGCCAGCAGTGAGAGAGGGAATCGGAACACTGAAGCTTTCTTT; cdr3_aa: CASSERGNRNTEAFF
d_call: .; v_call: TRBV2; j_call: TRBJ1-2; clone_size: .; cdr3_nt: TGTGCCAGCATAGAGGACGGACCCTATGGCTACACCTTC; cdr3_aa: CASIEDGPYGYTF
d_call: .; v_call: TRBV3-1/TRBV3-2; j_call: TRBJ2-2; clone_size: .; cdr3_nt: TGTGCCAGCAGCCAAGCAGTGAACACCGGGGAGCTGTTTTTT; cdr3_aa: CASSQAVNTGELFF
d_call: .; v_call: TRBV28; j_call: TRBJ1-5; clone_size: .; cdr3_nt: TGTGCCAGCAGTTTAGGTACGGGTGGCAATCAGCCCCAGCATTTT; cdr3_aa: CASSLGTGGNQPQHF
d_call: .; v_call: TRBV27; j_call: TRBJ2-7; clone_size: .; cdr3_nt: TGTGCCAGCAGCCTCCGGGGCCCCTACGAGCAGTACTTC; cdr3_aa: CASSLRGPYEQYF
d_call: .; v_call: TRBV7-9; j_call: TRBJ1-3; clone_size: once; cdr3_nt: TGTGCCAGCAGCTACGCCGTGGGGGGAAGCTCTGGAAACACCATATATTTT; cdr3_aa: CASSYAVGGSSGNTIYF
d_call: TRBD1; v_call: TRBV14; j_call: TRBJ1-6; clone_size: .; cdr3_nt: TGTGCCAGCAGCCGTGGACAGGCTGGTTCACCCCTCCACTTT; cdr3_aa: CASSRGQAGSPLHF
d_call: TRBD2; v_call: TRBV9; j_call: TRBJ2-1; clone_size: .; cdr3_nt: TGTGCCAGCAGCGTAGTTGGTAGCGGGGGGGCCTACAATGAGCAGTTCTTC; cdr3_aa: CASSVVGSGGAYNEQFF
d_call: .; v_call: TRBV6-5; j_call: TRBJ2-7; clone_size: .; cdr3_nt: TGTGCCAGCAGTTACTCCCCAGGGTTCGAGCAGTACTTC; cdr3_aa: CASSYSPGFEQYF